This T cell receptor (beta chain) was obtained from a study of CD8 T cells in Susac syndrome. The CDR3 contains 16 residues. Germline V gene data show CDR1 as SEHNR and CDR2 as FQNEAQ (reference sequence). Trimming took 5 bases from V and 3 from J, leaving 19 bases between them. Random hexamers were used to reverse transcribe the RNA input (roughly 0.5 to 1 ug). Amplification of the TCR beta CDR3 was carried out by immunoSEQ multiplex PCR, which spanned a total of 54 Vbeta and 13 Jbeta segments. TCRdb redid the calling of the immunoSEQ multiplex PCR reads with MiXCR, one entry per CDR3 protein. The sample shows 130,000 to 150,000 distinct CDR3 sequences, approximately 95% of them seen only once. Blood CD8+ and CD4+ T cells underwent high-throughput TCR beta sequencing. The controls were healthy donors who were matched for age and sex. The authors negatively isolated CD8+ and CD4+ T cells and FACS-enriched TEMRA cells.

Material: CD8+ T cells from PBMCs. The receptor comes from a human donor in good health. V and J are TRBV7-9 and TRBJ1-1; D remains unclear. The CDR3 is CASSPNPVKLDTEAFF. CDR3 in DNA: TGTGCCAGCAGCCCGAACCCAGTGAAGTTGGACACTGAAGCTTTCTTT.